In this sample, the clone carrying this TCR beta chain turned up once. Its antigen is not identified. The data originate from a study of Ad26.COV2.S vaccination and SARS-CoV-2 variants. Study background: Ad26.COV2.S, an intramuscular injection, was given once or twice 56 days apart. General study points: Placebo recipients trailed vaccine recipients in spike-specific TCR breadth.

Noted treatment: about 20 received Ad26.COV2.S at low or high dose, single or two shots; about 5 received placebo; per-sample allocation not given. Samples came from day 63 after the first vaccine or placebo injection. Its platform was an Ad26 vector, and its expressed antigen was Wuhan-strain SARS-CoV-2 spike. Data came from immunoSEQ multiplex PCR; TCRdb stores just in-frame clones and leaves some out. Counted here are about 460,000 clones, 89% occurring once; the ten biggest clones make up around 1.8%. The CDR3 is 14 amino acids. V was pared by 3 bases and J by 0 bases, with 9 bases between. Germline CDR1 SGHDT, CDR2 YYEEEE.

Specimen: peripheral blood, collected in a trial of Ad26.COV2.S vaccine versus placebo. The gene calls are TRBV5-6 and TRBJ1-1; D perhaps matches TRBD1 (5 bases). This TCR was sampled from a person between 18 and 65 years old who received the Ad26.COV2.S COVID-19 vaccine or a placebo. CDR3 amino acids: CASSSTDLNTEAFF. Written as DNA, the CDR3 is TGTGCCAGCAGCTCGACAGATTTGAACACTGAAGCTTTCTTT.